This note documents a single T cell receptor (beta chain) sequence. Which antigen it targets is not known. Base qualities are not at hand, and no much larger clone is one base apart. Sequenced using an Illumina HiSeq 1500. TCRdb redid the processing of the public reads, applying fastp at Q25 and MiXCR, and retained in-frame beta chains. Rows with a matching CDR3 protein are joined into one entry that keeps the most common DNA and genes. For this sample the table gives fewer than 1,000,000 distinct CDR3 sequences, of which about a third were detected only once. The ten biggest clones cover roughly 13% of the sample. The record originates from a study of T cell repertoires in cytomegalovirus infection (dated by TCRdb to about 2019). Study-wide context: Alongside well-studied HLA-B-restricted epitopes, the peptide stimulations were aimed at recently identified HLA-C-restricted CMV epitopes, whose presentation resists viral immunomodulation. Because public TCR beta signatures pointed to carriage of CMV infection together with the matching HLA type, the HLA type of each donor mattered for the analysis.

The treatment or condition label on this specimen signifies: in vitro stimulation with specific CMV peptide epitopes to enrich CMV-specific T cells. What the study reported, not specific to this receptor: In the ex vivo response, HLA-C-restricted CMV-specific TCR beta clonotypes were dominant, and in two of eight donors the single most frequent clonotype came from this HLA-C-restricted group. In both this cohort and an independent cohort of several hundred donors, the cumulative frequency of public TCR beta family members distinguished carriers of CMV infection plus the relevant HLA type.

The CDR3 starts with the cysteine, ends with the phenylalanine, and has 16 residues. Only the CDR3 portion is preserved as DNA: 48 bases, with reading frame beginning at the first base. The V end loses 5 bases and the J end loses 6 bases, and a stretch of 22 bases separates them. The chain is made from TRBV12-3 or TRBV12-4 and TRBJ1-2, with the D gene not clear enough to name. This TCR came from a human donor in good health (CMV status not recorded). Some clones in this sample may be carry-over from other donors' samples. The sample consisted of cultured CD8+ T cells from PBMCs, taken from culture after CMV antigen stimulation. At the DNA level, the sequence is TGTGCCAGCAGTCAGTCAGTTTGGCAGGCTGCAGATGGCTACACCTTC. The translation is CASSQSVWQAADGYTF.